This passage covers 25 T cell receptor beta chains from one sample sequenced in a study of identical twins. TCRdb analysed the 5' RACE reads with MiXCR anew, one entry per CDR3 protein. The top ten hold 3.6% of the sample, which has about 260,000 distinct CDR3 sequences, around 7% seen once. Separately, the same data were catalogued under a study of yellow fever vaccine responses in identical twins.

The sequenced sample was memory (CD45RO+) T cells sorted from blood. The receptors were sampled from a woman aged 18-29 years in good health.

This clonotype was counted a single time. The germline gene is not matched at one end of the junction; a read error may be the cause. CDR3 region: CASSDKGSGSFLNIRYF. CDR3 coding DNA: TGTGCCAGCAGTGATAAGGGAAGCGGGAGCTTCCTAAACATTCGGTACTTC. J is TRBJ2-4 and V is TRBV25-1; 8 bases match TRBD2. The CDR3 spans 17 residues. Germline V gene data show CDR1 as MGHDK and CDR2 as SYGVNS. The whole variable domain, filled in from reference TRBV25-1 and TRBJ2-4, reads EADIYQTPRYLVIGTGKKITLECSQTMGHDKMYWYQQDPGMELHLIHYSYGVNSTEKGDLSSESTVSRIRTEHFPLTLESARPSHTSQYLCASSDKGSGSFLNIRYFGAGTRLSVL.

The chain couples TRBV2 to TRBJ1-1; unclear D gene. Germline V gene sequence: CDR1 SNHLY, CDR2 FYNNEI. V was clipped by 4 bases and J by 11 bases, with 20 bases between them. This CDR3 spans 14 amino acids. CDR3 in amino acids: CASSVQTASAGAFF. The CDR3 DNA sequence: TGTGCCAGCAGTGTTCAGACGGCGTCAGCGGGTGCTTTCTTT.

This clonotype showed up just a few times. V usage is TRBV20-1 and J usage is TRBJ2-7; 9 nucleotides align to TRBD2. The CDR3 sequence is 15 residues long. The J segment lost 0 bases and the V segment lost 3 bases, leaving 6 bases of the junction unmatched. Germline V lookup: CDR1 DFQATT, CDR2 SNEGSKA (reference sequence). The CDR3: CSARGYSGSSYEQYF. DNA of the CDR3: TGCAGTGCTAGGGGGTATAGCGGGAGCTCCTACGAGCAGTACTTC.

A few counts support this clonotype. This rearrangement joins TRBV20-1 to TRBJ2-5; D possibly uses TRBD1 or TRBD2 (5 bases each). Trimming stripped 4 bases from V and 5 bases from J, with 20 bases between. The length of the CDR3 is 15 residues. Germline V CDR1 and CDR2: DFQATT, SNEGSKA (reference sequence). The CDR3 coding sequence is TGCAGTGCTAACACCGGGACGACCCCCGGGGAGACCCAGTACTTC. As protein: CSANTGTTPGETQYF.

The table lists this clonotype with many counts. The chain links TRBV5-1 to TRBJ2-1; 11 nucleotides align to TRBD2. From germline, CDR1 is SGHRS and CDR2 YFSETQ. After removal of 1 base from V and 4 bases from J, the junction contained 4 bases not matched to a gene. The CDR3 is 16 amino acids. CDR3 loop: CASSLSTSGGYNEQFF. The DNA for the CDR3 is TGCGCCAGCAGCTTGTCTACTAGCGGGGGTTACAATGAGCAGTTCTTC.

Ten or more counts support this clonotype. The rearrangement joins TRBV15 to TRBJ2-1; 15 positions match TRBD2. Germline trimming cut 4 bases from V and 1 base from J; bases unmatched to any gene: 8. The CDR3 sequence is 19 residues long. Germline-derived CDR1 and CDR2 are LNHNV and YYDKDF (reference sequence). The CDR3, as DNA: TGTGCCACCAGCACCGGGACTAGCGGGAGGCCCGGGTCCTACAATGAGCAGTTCTTC. Translation: CATSTGTSGRPGSYNEQFF.

This clonotype was observed a handful of times. The chain couples TRBV20-1 to TRBJ2-4; TRBD1 agrees at 12 bases. The CDR3 is made up of 15 amino acids. V shed 0 bases, J shed 7 bases, and the junction held 4 bases outside the gene matches. Germline V CDR1 and CDR2: DFQATT, SNEGSKA (reference sequence). CDR3 region: CSARDPGTGGNIQYF. CDR3 in DNA: TGCAGTGCTAGAGATCCCGGGACAGGGGGCAACATTCAGTACTTC.

The chain employs TRBV2 and TRBJ1-4, with TRBD1 identical over 7 bases. Germline V CDR1 and CDR2: SNHLY, FYNNEI. The length of the CDR3 is 14 residues. After removal of 10 bases from V and 5 bases from J, the junction contained 10 bases not matched to a gene. CDR3 region: CAIQSTGRNEKLFF. In nucleotides, the CDR3 is TGTGCCATCCAATCGACAGGGCGGAATGAAAAACTGTTTTTT.

This clonotype was detected ten times or more. The chain uses TRBV4-1 and TRBJ2-1; D remains unclear. Germline V gene sequence: CDR1 MGHRA, CDR2 YSYEKL. With 1 base removed from V and 4 bases from J, the gap between germline ends came to 14 bases. The CDR3 spans 16 residues. Here the CDR3 reads CASSQVDMVAYNEQFF. In nucleotides, the CDR3 is TGCGCCAGCAGCCAAGTTGACATGGTGGCTTACAATGAGCAGTTCTTC.

There are many counts of this clonotype. The DNA of the CDR3 is TGCGCCAGCAGCTTGGGTGCTACAGATACGCAGTATTTT. This translates into CASSLGATDTQYF. This rearrangement joins TRBV5-1 to TRBJ2-3; no clear D. CDR3 length: 13 residues. V was trimmed by 0 bases and J by 3 bases, leaving 5 bases between them. Germline V lookup: CDR1 SGHRS, CDR2 YFSETQ.

This clonotype was found many times. The rearrangement links TRBV20-1 to TRBJ1-5, with D uncertain. The V gene's germline CDR1 is DFQATT and CDR2 SNEGSKA (reference sequence). The CDR3 covers 14 residues. The V gene lost 3 bases and the J gene lost 0 bases, with 9 bases spanning the gap. CDR3 bases: TGCAGTGCTAGCGCCGGCTATAGCAATCAGCCCCAGCATTTT. Translated, it gives CSASAGYSNQPQHF.

The V and J genes are TRBV12-3 or TRBV12-4 and TRBJ2-7; no reliable D call. The CDR3 spans 15 residues. Trimming left V 5 bases short and J 5 bases short, with 19 bases between. The CDR3 DNA sequence: TGTGCCAGCAGTCCGACCCTGGGGATAGTAGACGAGCAGTACTTC. This gives the protein CASSPTLGIVDEQYF.

V and J are TRBV6-1 and TRBJ2-4; maybe TRBD2 (5 bases). Between the trimmed V and J ends, which lost 5 bases and 3 bases, there was a span of 11 bases. From germline, CDR1 is MNHNS and CDR2 SASEGT. This CDR3 has 14 amino acids. The CDR3 sequence is CASSQSGYKNIQYF. DNA of the CDR3: TGTGCCAGCAGTCAATCGGGGTACAAAAACATTCAGTACTTC.

This clonotype occurred many times. This chain links TRBV20-1 with TRBJ2-7; possibly TRBD2 for D (5 bases). CDR1 DFQATT and CDR2 SNEGSKA come from the germline V gene (reference sequence). This CDR3 is built from 14 residues. The V gene lost 5 bases and the J gene lost 6 bases, with 20 bases spanning the gap. CDR3 in DNA: TGCAGTGCTCGCAGAGAGGGTCTGATAGGCGAGCAGTACTTC. Translated: CSARREGLIGEQYF.

The chain joins TRBV20-1 to TRBJ2-3, with TRBD2 identical over 10 bases. The CDR3 is made up of 16 amino acids. Germline loops: CDR1 DFQATT, CDR2 SNEGSKA (reference sequence). The junction had 8 bases not matched to a gene; V was cut back by 5 bases and J by 0 bases. CDR3 protein: CSAPRALAGSTDTQYF. The CDR3 region has the DNA TGCAGTGCTCCCCGGGCACTAGCGGGAAGCACAGATACGCAGTATTTT.

This clonotype showed up many times. The chain uses TRBV12-3 or TRBV12-4 and TRBJ2-7; D is unclear. The CDR3 has 14 amino acids. Between the trimmed V and J ends, which lost 6 bases and 3 bases, there was a span of 15 bases. For the CDR3, the DNA is TGTGCCAGCAGCATCCACCTATTCCTCTACGAGCAGTACTTC. It specifies CASSIHLFLYEQYF.

CDR3 in amino acids: CAISVGGGTYEQYF. CDR3 nucleotide sequence: TGTGCCATCAGTGTTGGGGGGGGGACCTACGAGCAGTACTTC. The chain employs TRBV10-3 and TRBJ2-7; 7 nucleotides match TRBD2. Germline V CDR1 and CDR2: ENHRY, SYGVKD. Trimming removed 4 bases from V and 2 bases from J; junction bases left unmatched: 5. This CDR3 has 14 amino acids.

This clonotype has a handful of counts. V and J are TRBV7-2 and TRBJ2-5; the match to TRBD2 covers 9 bases. The CDR3 runs 19 residues. The V gene's germline CDR1 is SGHTA and CDR2 FQGNSA. V lost 0 bases to trimming and J lost 5 bases; unmatched junction nucleotides: 16. The CDR3 region is CASSLAGGVAGVRVETQYF. The CDR3 bases are TGTGCCAGCAGCTTAGCGGGTGGAGTAGCGGGAGTAAGGGTGGAGACCCAGTACTTC. The full variable domain, with the rest looked up from reference TRBV7-2 and TRBJ2-5, is GAGVSQSPSNKVTEKGKDVELRCDPISGHTALYWYRQSLGQGLEFLIYFQGNSAPDKSGLPSDRFSAERTGGSVSTLTIQRTQQEDSAVYLCASSLAGGVAGVRVETQYFGPGTRLLVL.

The V call is TRBV10-3, the J call TRBJ2-1; 9 positions match TRBD2. Germline V CDR1 and CDR2: ENHRY, SYGVKD. The CDR3 spans 16 residues. With 0 bases clipped from V and 7 bases from J, the junction kept 7 bases outside the gene matches. The CDR3 loop is CAISESSSGVVNEQFF. The CDR3 DNA reads as TGTGCCATCAGTGAGTCATCTAGCGGGGTGGTGAATGAGCAGTTCTTC.

The chain couples TRBV27 to TRBJ2-1; D is possibly TRBD1 (5 bases). V lost 2 bases and J 7 bases, leaving 15 bases between the germline ends. The CDR3 length is 15 residues. Germline CDR1 reads MNHEY; CDR2 reads SMNVEV (reference sequence). For the CDR3, the DNA is TGTGCCAGCAGTTTAGTGCAGGGTCTTTGGAATGAGCAGTTCTTC. Amino acids: CASSLVQGLWNEQFF.

The genes are TRBV5-1 and TRBJ2-3, with a tentative D call TRBD2 (7 bases). This CDR3 is built from 14 residues. V lost 4 bases to trimming and J lost 6 bases, with 15 bases between them. The germline V gene has CDR1 SGHRS and CDR2 YFSETQ. CDR3 sequence (DNA): TGCGCCAGCAGCAAGGGGGGGAATGCGGATACGCAGTATTTT. This codes for CASSKGGNADTQYF.

The rearrangement uses TRBV3-1 and TRBJ2-5; weak D call: TRBD1 (6 bases). The germline CDR1 and CDR2 sequences are LGHDT and YNNKEL (reference sequence). This CDR3 has 14 amino acids. With 0 bases removed from V and 7 bases from J, the gap between germline ends came to 12 bases. Here the CDR3 DNA reads TGTGCCAGCAGCCAAGACAGGGGTCTGGGGACCCAGTACTTC. It encodes CASSQDRGLGTQYF.

This clonotype turned up a few times. The rearrangement joins TRBV2 to TRBJ1-5; D is ambiguous. The CDR3 contains 13 residues. The V end lost 6 bases, the J end lost 6 bases, and 12 bases lay between the germline ends. Germline CDR1 reads SNHLY; CDR2 reads FYNNEI. The CDR3 DNA sequence: TGTGCCAGCAGACTCTCCCGGGGTCAGCCCCAGCATTTT. It codes for CASRLSRGQPQHF.

This clonotype was counted between two and nine times. The chain joins TRBV11-2 to TRBJ2-1; 12 bases map to TRBD2. The CDR3 has 18 residues. Germline V gene lookup returns CDR1 SGHAT and CDR2 FQNNGV. Trimming at V came to 4 bases and at J to 1 base, leaving 8 bases not matched to a gene. CDR3 sequence: CASSSGTSGPTSYNEQFF. The CDR3 bases are TGTGCCAGCAGCTCGGGGACTAGCGGGCCTACATCCTACAATGAGCAGTTCTTC. Based on the CDR3 plus reference TRBV11-2 and TRBJ2-1, the full variable domain is EAGVAQSPRYKIIEKRQSVAFWCNPISGHATLYWYQQILGQGPKLLIQFQNNGVVDDSQLPKDRFSAERLKGVDSTLKIQPAKLEDSAVYLCASSSGTSGPTSYNEQFFGPGTRLTVL.

This clonotype was detected many times. The chain combines TRBV6-1 with TRBJ2-3; no clear D. Trimming pared 5 bases from V and 2 bases from J, leaving 14 bases between. CDR3 size: 15 residues. CDR1 and CDR2 (germline): MNHNS, SASEGT. CDR3 in amino acids: CASSLGTPSTDTQYF. CDR3 in DNA: TGTGCCAGCAGTCTAGGAACTCCATCCACAGATACGCAGTATTTT.